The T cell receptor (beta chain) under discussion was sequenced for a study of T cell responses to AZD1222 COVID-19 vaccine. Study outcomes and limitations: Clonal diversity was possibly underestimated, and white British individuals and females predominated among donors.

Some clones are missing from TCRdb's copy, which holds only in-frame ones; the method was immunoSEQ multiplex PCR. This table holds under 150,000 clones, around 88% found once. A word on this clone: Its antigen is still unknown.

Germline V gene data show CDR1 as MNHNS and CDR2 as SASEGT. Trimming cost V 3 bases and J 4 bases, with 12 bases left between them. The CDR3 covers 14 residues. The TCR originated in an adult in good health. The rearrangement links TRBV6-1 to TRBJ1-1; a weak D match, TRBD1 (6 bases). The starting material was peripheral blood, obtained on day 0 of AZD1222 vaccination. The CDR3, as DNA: TGTGCCAGCAGTGATCAGGGGACGGGCACTGAAGCTTTCTTT. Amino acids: CASSDQGTGTEAFF.